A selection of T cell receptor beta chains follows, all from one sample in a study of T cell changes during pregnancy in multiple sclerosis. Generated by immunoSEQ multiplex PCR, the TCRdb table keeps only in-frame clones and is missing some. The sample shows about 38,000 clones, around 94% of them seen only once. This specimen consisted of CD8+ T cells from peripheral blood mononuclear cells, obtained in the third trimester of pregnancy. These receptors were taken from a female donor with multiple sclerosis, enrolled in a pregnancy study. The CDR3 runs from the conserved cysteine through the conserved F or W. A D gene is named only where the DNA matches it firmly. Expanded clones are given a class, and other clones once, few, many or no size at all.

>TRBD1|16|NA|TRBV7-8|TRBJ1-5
CASSLGQGYSNQPQHF
TGTGCCAGCAGCCTAGGACAGGGGTATAGCAATCAGCCCCAGCATTTT
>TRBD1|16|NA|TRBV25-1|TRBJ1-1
CASTAHPGTGYTEAFF
TGTGCCAGCACTGCCCACCCCGGGACAGGATACACTGAAGCTTTCTTT
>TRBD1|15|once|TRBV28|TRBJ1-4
CASSPRGQNNEKLFF
TGTGCCAGCAGTCCCCGGGGACAGAATAATGAAAAACTGTTTTTT
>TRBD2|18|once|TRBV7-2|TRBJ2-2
CASSPETSGGANTGELFF
TGTGCCAGCAGCCCCGAGACTAGCGGGGGTGCGAACACCGGGGAGCTGTTTTTT
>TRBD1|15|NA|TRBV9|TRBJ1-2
CASSVGGTGGGGYTF
TGTGCCAGCAGCGTAGGAGGGACAGGGGGGGGTGGCTACACCTTC
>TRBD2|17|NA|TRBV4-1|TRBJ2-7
CASSQEFTSGGGYEQYF
TGCGCCAGCAGCCAAGAGTTCACTAGCGGGGGGGGTTACGAGCAGTACTTC
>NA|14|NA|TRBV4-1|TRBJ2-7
CASSQGGQDYEQYF
TGCGCCAGCAGCCAAGGGGGACAAGACTACGAGCAGTACTTC
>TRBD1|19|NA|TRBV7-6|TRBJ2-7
CASSLVATGLGTGEGEQYF
TGTGCCAGCAGCTTAGTAGCCACCGGCTTGGGGACAGGGGAAGGCGAGCAGTACTTC
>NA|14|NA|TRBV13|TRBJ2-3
CASSQITSLDTQYF
TGTGCCAGCAGCCAGATTACTAGTTTGGATACGCAGTATTTT
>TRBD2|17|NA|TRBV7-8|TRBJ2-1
CASSLALAGGPVNEQFF
TGTGCCAGCAGCTTAGCATTGGCGGGGGGGCCAGTCAATGAGCAGTTCTTC
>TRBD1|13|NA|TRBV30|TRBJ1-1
CAWSGTGLIEAFF
TGTGCCTGGTCGGGGACAGGGCTGATTGAAGCTTTCTTT
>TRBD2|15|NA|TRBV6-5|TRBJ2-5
CASSSPPSGQETQYF
TGTGCCAGCAGCTCCCCACCTAGCGGTCAAGAGACCCAGTACTTC
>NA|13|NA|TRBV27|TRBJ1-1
CASRLGGGPEAFF
TGTGCCAGCAGGTTGGGCGGGGGCCCTGAAGCTTTCTTT
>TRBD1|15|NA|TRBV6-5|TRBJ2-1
CASSYSPQGADEQFF
TGTGCCAGCAGTTACTCGCCGCAGGGGGCCGATGAGCAGTTCTTC
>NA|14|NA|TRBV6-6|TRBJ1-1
CASSSGVGVSEAFF
TGTGCCAGCAGTTCCGGGGTCGGAGTTTCTGAAGCTTTCTTT
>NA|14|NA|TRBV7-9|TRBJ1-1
CASSLVALDTEAFF
TGTGCCAGCAGCTTAGTCGCGTTGGACACTGAAGCTTTCTTT
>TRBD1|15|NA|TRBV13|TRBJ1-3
CASSDIRDSGNTIYF
TGTGCCAGCAGCGACATCCGGGACAGTGGGAACACCATATATTTT
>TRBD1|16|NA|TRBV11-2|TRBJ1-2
CASSLFVGGADYGYTF
TGTGCCAGCAGCCTTTTTGTAGGGGGCGCGGACTATGGCTACACCTTC
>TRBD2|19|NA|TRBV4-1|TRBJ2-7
CASSQLIIGLAGSSYEQYF
TGCGCCAGCAGCCAACTGATCATAGGACTAGCGGGAAGCTCCTACGAGCAGTACTTC
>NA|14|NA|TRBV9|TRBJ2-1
CASSPRGPRPEQFF
TGTGCCAGCAGCCCCCGGGGTCCTCGACCTGAGCAGTTCTTC
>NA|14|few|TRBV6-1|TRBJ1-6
CASSSAYRNSPLHF
TGTGCCAGCAGTTCCGCGTATCGGAATTCACCCCTCCACTTT
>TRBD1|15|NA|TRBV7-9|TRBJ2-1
CASSQGQVGTNEQFF
TGTGCCAGCAGCCAGGGACAGGTGGGGACAAATGAGCAGTTCTTC
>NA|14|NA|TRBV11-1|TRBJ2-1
CASSPPQAYNEQFF
TGTGCCAGCAGCCCACCTCAGGCCTACAATGAGCAGTTCTTC
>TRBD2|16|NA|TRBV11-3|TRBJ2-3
CASSSATAGGADTQYF
TGTGCCAGCAGCTCCGCGACGGCGGGGGGGGCAGATACGCAGTATTTT